This T cell receptor beta chain was identified in a study of lymphopenia after photon versus proton radiotherapy. Broader study findings: Under photons, naive T cells and diversity fell while effector/memory populations rose. Only patients who died were analyzed for survival; proton advantage is unproven. In patients who died, overall survival fell as post-nadir TCR diversity dropped more. After the lymphocyte nadir, photon-treated repertoires showed oligoclonal expansion, especially of CD8+ Temra cells.

This table comes from immunoSEQ multiplex PCR, and its TCRdb copy is limited to in-frame clones, with some not included. This sample has 50,000 or so clones, with roughly nine tenths found just once. Worth noting for this clone: Its antigen remains unknown.

The germline CDR1 and CDR2 sequences are SGDLS and YYNGEE. CDR3 size: 15 residues. Trimming cost V 4 bases and J 7 bases; bases outside gene matches: 7. The TCR comes from a woman between 35 and 50 years old with cholangiocarcinoma. This chain joins TRBV9 and TRBJ1-6; 8 bases line up with TRBD1. Specimen: peripheral blood, collected from a patient treated with photon-based radiotherapy. The CDR3 region has the DNA TGTGCCAGCAGCCCAGGGACAGGAACAAATTCACCCCTCCACTTT. Its translation: CASSPGTGTNSPLHF.